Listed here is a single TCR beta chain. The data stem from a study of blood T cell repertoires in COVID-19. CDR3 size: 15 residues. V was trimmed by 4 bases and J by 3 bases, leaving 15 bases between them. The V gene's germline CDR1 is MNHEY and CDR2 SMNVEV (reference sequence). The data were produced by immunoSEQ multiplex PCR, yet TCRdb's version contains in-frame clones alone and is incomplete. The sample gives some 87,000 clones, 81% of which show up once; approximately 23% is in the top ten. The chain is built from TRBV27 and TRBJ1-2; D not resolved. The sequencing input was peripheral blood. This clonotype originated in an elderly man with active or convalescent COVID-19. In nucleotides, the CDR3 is TGTGCCAGCAGTTCCCTAGCAGGCCCATACTATGGCTACACCTTC. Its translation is CASSSLAGPYYGYTF.